A selection of T cell receptor beta chains follows, all from one sample in a study of T-cell reconstitution after alpha-beta-depleted transplantation in children. TCRdb re-called the PCR reads with MiXCR, one entry per CDR3 protein. This sample yields a few hundred thousand distinct CDR3 sequences, of which 10% to 15% are seen a single time; over 2% belongs to the top ten. The sample consisted of PBMCs, mostly from graft donor cells, taken 360 days after TCRalphabeta/CD19-depleted stem cell transplant. Receptors originate from a male patient aged 10 to 17 who had a stem cell transplant for acute myeloid leukemia, so the T cells may come from the graft donor. The CDR3 runs from the conserved cysteine through the conserved F or W. D genes are given only for firm matches. Clone size is not always given. Where it is, it says once, few, many or a class for expanded clones.

d_call,clone_size,j_call,v_call,cdr3_nt,cdr3_aa
TRBD2,few,TRBJ2-5,TRBV7-3,TGTGCCAGCAGCCTTGGACTAGATGAGACCCAGTACTTC,CASSLGLDETQYF
.,many,TRBJ2-5,TRBV29-1,TGCAGCGTTGAAGGCGGAGCCCCAGAGACCCAGTACTTC,CSVEGGAPETQYF
.,few,TRBJ2-5,TRBV7-7,TGTGCTAGCAGCTTAGGTACAGGGACCCAAGAGACCCAGTACTTC,CASSLGTGTQETQYF
TRBD1,.,TRBJ2-1,TRBV20-1,TGCAGTGCCCGTAAGACAGGGGATGGGAACTTC,CSARKTGDGNF
.,few,TRBJ1-1,TRBV20-1,TGCAGTGCTTCCGGGAGCCTGAACACTGAAGCTTTCTTT,CSASGSLNTEAFF
TRBD2,.,TRBJ2-3,TRBV7-6,TGTGCCAGCAGCTTAACCGGGACTAGCAGCACAGATACGCAGTATTTT,CASSLTGTSSTDTQYF
TRBD2,few,TRBJ2-7,TRBV7-2,TGTGCCAGCAGCCATCGACTAGCGGGAACAATCCACGAGCAGTACTTC,CASSHRLAGTIHEQYF
TRBD2,.,TRBJ2-5,TRBV7-2,TGTGCCAGCAGCCGGGTGGGACTAGCGGGAGAGACCCAGTACTTC,CASSRVGLAGETQYF
.,few,TRBJ2-3,TRBV7-2,TGTGCCAGCAGCTTAGAGGGGACTATGAGGGGGGATACGCAGTATTTT,CASSLEGTMRGDTQYF
.,.,TRBJ2-3,TRBV4-3,TGCGCCAGCAGCCAAGAGCGGACGGCAGGAAGAGCAGATACGCAGTATTTT,CASSQERTAGRADTQYF
TRBD2,few,TRBJ2-7,TRBV27,TGTGCCAGCAGTTGGGGACTAGGGGGCTACGAGCAGTACTTC,CASSWGLGGYEQYF
TRBD2,.,TRBJ2-7,TRBV5-4,TGTGCCAGCAGCTTCGGGACTAGAACATCCTACGAGCAGTACTTC,CASSFGTRTSYEQYF
.,many,TRBJ2-7,TRBV29-1,TGCAGCGTTGTTGTTAGCGGATACGAGCAGTACTTC,CSVVVSGYEQYF
.,many,TRBJ2-1,TRBV20-1,TGCAGTGCTAGTCCAGGGGCGGGGGATGAGCAGTTCTTC,CSASPGAGDEQFF
.,few,TRBJ1-2,TRBV9,TGTGCCAGCAGCGTAGGGGGGTTAATCAGGGCCGGTGGCTACACCTTC,CASSVGGLIRAGGYTF
.,.,TRBJ2-3,TRBV5-2,TGTGCCATGGGCCCGAGCCTCCTAGATACGCAGTATTTT,CAMGPSLLDTQYF
TRBD2,.,TRBJ2-2,TRBV11-2,TGTGCCAGCAGTCCGGAGGGACTAGCGGCCTCAAACACCGGGGAGCTGTTTTTT,CASSPEGLAASNTGELFF
.,few,TRBJ2-3,TRBV5-6,TGTGCCAGCAGCTTGGGGCACCTCACTCTCACAGATACGCAGTATTTT,CASSLGHLTLTDTQYF
.,.,TRBJ1-3,TRBV25-1,TGTGCCAGCAGTGGCCTTAGGGACATTGGAAACACCATATATTTT,CASSGLRDIGNTIYF
TRBD1,many,TRBJ2-3,TRBV10-3,TGTGCCATCAGTGAGAGGGACAGGGTGACAGATACGCAGTATTTT,CAISERDRVTDTQYF
TRBD1,few,TRBJ2-5,TRBV7-6,TGTGCCAGCAGCTTAGCACAGGGGGTTAAAGAGACCCAGTACTTC,CASSLAQGVKETQYF
TRBD1,few,TRBJ1-4,TRBV5-6,TGTGCCAGCAGCCCGACAGGGGTCGAAAAACTGTTTTTT,CASSPTGVEKLFF
.,many,TRBJ2-1,TRBV20-1,TGCAGTGCTAGATCGGGACCGGGACTCCCAGGGCAGTTCTTC,CSARSGPGLPGQFF
.,.,TRBJ2-7,TRBV18,TGTGCCAGCTCAGGGGGGCTCAGCCCCTACGAGCAGTACTTC,CASSGGLSPYEQYF